The clone carrying this TCR beta chain was recorded a few times. The antigen is unknown. In the PCR, 60 Vbeta and 13 Jbeta primers were used. Clones were sequenced by immunoSEQ multiplex PCR, and TCRdb holds only the in-frame ones, with some missing. The sample carries more than 100,000 clones, 55% to 75% recorded once. The record originates from a study of cytomegalovirus exposure and HLA in healthy donors. J lost 3 bases, V lost 7 bases, and 10 bases had no gene match. The CDR3 is 15 amino acids. Germline-derived CDR1 and CDR2 are MNHEY and SVGAGI. Study-wide results and caveats: TRBV6-2, TRBV6-3 and some other V segments were unresolvable in 87-base-pair reads.

This rearrangement joins TRBV6-5 to TRBJ2-7; 9 bases fit TRBD2. Material for sequencing was PBMCs. The clonotype was recovered from a man aged 45-65 years in good health and CMV-seropositive. The CDR3 loop is CASTLVAGEGYEQYF. DNA for the CDR3: TGTGCCAGCACCCTCGTAGCGGGAGAGGGCTACGAGCAGTACTTC.